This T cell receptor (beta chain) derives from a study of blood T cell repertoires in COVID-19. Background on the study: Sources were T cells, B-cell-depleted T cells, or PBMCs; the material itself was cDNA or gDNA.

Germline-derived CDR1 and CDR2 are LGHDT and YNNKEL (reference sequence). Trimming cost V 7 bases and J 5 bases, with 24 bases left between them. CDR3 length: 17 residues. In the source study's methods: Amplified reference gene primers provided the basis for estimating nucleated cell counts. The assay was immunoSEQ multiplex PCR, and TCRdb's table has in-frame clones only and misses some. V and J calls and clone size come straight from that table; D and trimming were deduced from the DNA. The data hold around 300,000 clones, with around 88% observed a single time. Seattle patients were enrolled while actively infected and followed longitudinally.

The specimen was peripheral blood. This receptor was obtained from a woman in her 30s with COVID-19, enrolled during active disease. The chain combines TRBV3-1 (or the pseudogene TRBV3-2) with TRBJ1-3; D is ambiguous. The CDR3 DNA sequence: TGTGCCAGCAAGGTATTAACCGGGAGGGAGTTGAGAAACACCATATATTTT. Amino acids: CASKVLTGRELRNTIYF.